Here is one T cell receptor beta chain with its context. Assay used: immunoSEQ multiplex PCR; TCRdb lists only in-frame clones, some missing. The table records roughly 68,000 clones, 80% to 90% of them present only once. Germline CDR1 and CDR2: SGHRS and YFSETQ. Trimming pared 0 bases from V and 2 bases from J, leaving 11 bases between. The CDR3 covers 15 residues. This record belongs to a study of OX40 agonist ivuxolimab in advanced cancers. Overall study: Intravenous ivuxolimab at 0.01 to 10 mg/kg was given to patients every 2 weeks. Each dose-escalation patient presented with hepatocellular carcinoma, melanoma, renal cell or head and neck cancer.

The timepoints at which blood was sampled were baseline, cycle 4 day 1, and cycle 7 day 1. Here the sequenced sample was CD4+ or CD8+ T cells sorted from blood, taken in a trial of the OX40 agonist ivuxolimab. The TCR comes from an adult with an advanced solid tumor such as melanoma, head and neck, liver or kidney cancer. This rearrangement joins TRBV5-1 to TRBJ1-2; D gene uncertain. CDR3 nucleotide sequence: TGCGCCAGCAGCTTGGGGACTGCGGGGAACTATGGCTACACCTTC. Translated: CASSLGTAGNYGYTF.